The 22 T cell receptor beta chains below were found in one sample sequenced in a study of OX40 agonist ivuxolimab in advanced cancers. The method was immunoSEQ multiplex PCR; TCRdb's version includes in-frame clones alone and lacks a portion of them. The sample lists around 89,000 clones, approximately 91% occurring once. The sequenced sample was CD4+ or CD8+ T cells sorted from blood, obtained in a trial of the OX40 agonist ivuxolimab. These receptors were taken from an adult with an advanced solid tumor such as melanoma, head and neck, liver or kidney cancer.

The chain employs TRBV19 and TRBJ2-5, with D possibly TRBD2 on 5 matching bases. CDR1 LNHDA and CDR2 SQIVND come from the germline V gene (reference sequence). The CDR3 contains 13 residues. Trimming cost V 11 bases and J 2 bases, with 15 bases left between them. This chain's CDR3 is CAVASGAQETQYF. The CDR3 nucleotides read TGTGCCGTCGCAAGCGGAGCACAAGAGACCCAGTACTTC.

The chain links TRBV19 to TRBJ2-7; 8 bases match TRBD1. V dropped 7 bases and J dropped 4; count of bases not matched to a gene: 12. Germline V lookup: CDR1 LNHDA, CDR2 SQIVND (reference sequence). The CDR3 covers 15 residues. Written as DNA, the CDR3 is TGTGCCAGTAAGAATGAGGACAGGGCAAATTACGAGCAGTACTTC. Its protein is CASKNEDRANYEQYF.

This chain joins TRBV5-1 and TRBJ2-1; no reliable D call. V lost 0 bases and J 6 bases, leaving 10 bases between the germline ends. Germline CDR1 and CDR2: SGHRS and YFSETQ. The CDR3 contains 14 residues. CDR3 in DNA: TGCGCCAGCAGCTTGGTGGTAGAACCCAATGAGCAGTTCTTC. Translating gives CASSLVVEPNEQFF.

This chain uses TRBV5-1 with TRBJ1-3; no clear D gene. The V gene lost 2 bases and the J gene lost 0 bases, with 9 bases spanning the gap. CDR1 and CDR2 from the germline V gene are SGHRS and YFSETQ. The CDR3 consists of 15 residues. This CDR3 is CASSLGPDSGNTIYF. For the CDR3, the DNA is TGCGCCAGCAGCTTAGGACCCGACTCTGGAAACACCATATATTTT.

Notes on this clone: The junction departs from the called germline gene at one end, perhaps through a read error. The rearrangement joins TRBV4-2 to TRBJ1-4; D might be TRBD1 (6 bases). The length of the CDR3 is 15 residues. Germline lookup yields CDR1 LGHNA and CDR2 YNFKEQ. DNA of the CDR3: TGTGCCAGCAGCCAGGACAGAGAGCCTAATAAAAAACTGTTTTTT. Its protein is CASSQDREPNKKLFF.

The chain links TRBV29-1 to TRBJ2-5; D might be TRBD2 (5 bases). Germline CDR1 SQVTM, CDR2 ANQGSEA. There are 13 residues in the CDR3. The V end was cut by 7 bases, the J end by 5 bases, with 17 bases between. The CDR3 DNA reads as TGCAGCGCCGTAGAGGGATCGGGGGAGACCCAGTACTTC. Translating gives CSAVEGSGETQYF. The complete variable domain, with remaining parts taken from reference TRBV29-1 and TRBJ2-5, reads SAVISQKPSRDICQRGTSLTIQCQVDSQVTMMFWYRQQPGQSLTLIATANQGSEATYESGFVIDKFPISRPNLTFSTLTVSNMSPEDSSIYLCSAVEGSGETQYFGPGTRLLVL.

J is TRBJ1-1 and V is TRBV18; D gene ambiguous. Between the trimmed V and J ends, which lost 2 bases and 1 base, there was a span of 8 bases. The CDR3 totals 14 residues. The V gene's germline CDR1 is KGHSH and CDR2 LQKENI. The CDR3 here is CASSPGLGNTEAFF. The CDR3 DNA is TGTGCCAGCTCACCAGGGTTGGGGAACACTGAAGCTTTCTTT.

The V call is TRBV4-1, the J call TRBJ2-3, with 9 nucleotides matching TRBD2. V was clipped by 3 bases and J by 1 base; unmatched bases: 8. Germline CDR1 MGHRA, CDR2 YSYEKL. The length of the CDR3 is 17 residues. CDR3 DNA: TGCGCCAGCAGCCAGTCTAGCGGGACGATCGGCACAGATACGCAGTATTTT. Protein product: CASSQSSGTIGTDTQYF.

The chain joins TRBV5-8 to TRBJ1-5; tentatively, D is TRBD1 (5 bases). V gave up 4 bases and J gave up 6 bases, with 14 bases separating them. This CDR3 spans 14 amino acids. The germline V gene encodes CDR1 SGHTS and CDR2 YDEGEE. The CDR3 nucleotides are TGTGCCAGCAGCCGGGGGAGAGTAGGTCAGCCCCAGCATTTT. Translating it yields CASSRGRVGQPQHF.

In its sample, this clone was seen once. Here the CDR3 DNA reads TGCAGCGTTGAAGCGCAACAGGGAACGGACATTCAGTACTTC. Residues: CSVEAQQGTDIQYF. The chain is built from TRBV29-1 and TRBJ2-4; D perhaps matches TRBD1 (6 bases). Trimming removed 1 base at V and 8 bases at J, with 15 bases between. Per germline, CDR1 SQVTM and CDR2 ANQGSEA. This CDR3 spans 14 amino acids.

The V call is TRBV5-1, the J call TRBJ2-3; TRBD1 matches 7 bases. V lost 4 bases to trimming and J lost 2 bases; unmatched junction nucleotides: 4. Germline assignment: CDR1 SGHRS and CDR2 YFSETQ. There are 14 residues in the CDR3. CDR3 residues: CASSNGQVTDTQYF. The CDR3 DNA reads TGCGCCAGCAGCAACGGACAGGTCACAGATACGCAGTATTTT.

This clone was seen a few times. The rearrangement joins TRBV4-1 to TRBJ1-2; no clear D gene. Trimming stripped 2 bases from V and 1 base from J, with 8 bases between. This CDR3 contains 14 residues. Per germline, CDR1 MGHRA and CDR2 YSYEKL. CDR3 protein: CASSQPGFNYGYTF. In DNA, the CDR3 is TGCGCCAGCAGCCAACCGGGTTTTAACTATGGCTACACCTTC.

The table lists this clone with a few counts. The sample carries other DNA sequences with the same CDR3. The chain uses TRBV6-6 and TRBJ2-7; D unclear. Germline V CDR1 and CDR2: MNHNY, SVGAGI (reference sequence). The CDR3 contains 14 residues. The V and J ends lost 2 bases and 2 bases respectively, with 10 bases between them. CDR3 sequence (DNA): TGTGCCAGCAGTTACGGTCAAGGGACCTACGAGCAGTACTTC. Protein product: CASSYGQGTYEQYF.

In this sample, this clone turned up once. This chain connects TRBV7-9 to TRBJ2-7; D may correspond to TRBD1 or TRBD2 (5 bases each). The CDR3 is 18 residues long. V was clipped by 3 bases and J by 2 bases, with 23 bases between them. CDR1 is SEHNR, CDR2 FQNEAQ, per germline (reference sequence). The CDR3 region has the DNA TGTGCCAGCAGCTTTAGGCCGGGGACGGAGGATTTTGCCTACGAGCAGTACTTC. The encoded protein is CASSFRPGTEDFAYEQYF.

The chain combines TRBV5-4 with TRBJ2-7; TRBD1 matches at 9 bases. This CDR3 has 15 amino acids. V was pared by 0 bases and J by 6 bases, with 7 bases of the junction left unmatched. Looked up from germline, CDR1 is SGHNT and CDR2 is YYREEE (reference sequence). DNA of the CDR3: TGTGCCAGCAGCTTGGCCGGACAGGGGAAAGGCGAGCAGTACTTC. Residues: CASSLAGQGKGEQYF. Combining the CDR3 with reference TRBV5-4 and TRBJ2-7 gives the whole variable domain ETGVTQSPTHLIKTRGQQVTLRCSSQSGHNTVSWYQQALGQGPQFIFQYYREEENGRGNFPPRFSGLQFPNYSSELNVNALELDDSALYLCASSLAGQGKGEQYFGPGTRLTVT.

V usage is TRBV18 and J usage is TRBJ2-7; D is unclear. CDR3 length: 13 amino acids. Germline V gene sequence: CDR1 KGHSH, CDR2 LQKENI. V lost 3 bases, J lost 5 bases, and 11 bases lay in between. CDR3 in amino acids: CASSPPTRNEQYF. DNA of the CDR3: TGTGCCAGCTCACCCCCGACACGTAACGAGCAGTACTTC.

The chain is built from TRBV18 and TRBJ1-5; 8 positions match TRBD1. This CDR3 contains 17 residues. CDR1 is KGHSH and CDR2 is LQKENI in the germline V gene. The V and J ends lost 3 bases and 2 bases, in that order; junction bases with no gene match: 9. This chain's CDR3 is CASSPQDRAIGNQPQHF. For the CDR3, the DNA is TGTGCCAGCTCACCCCAGGACAGGGCAATAGGCAATCAGCCCCAGCATTTT.

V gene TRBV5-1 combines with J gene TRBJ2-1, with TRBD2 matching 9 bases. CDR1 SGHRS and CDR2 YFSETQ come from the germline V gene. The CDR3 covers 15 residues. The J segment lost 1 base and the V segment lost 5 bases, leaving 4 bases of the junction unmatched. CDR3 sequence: CASSDSGGSYNEQFF. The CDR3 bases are TGCGCCAGCAGTGATAGCGGGGGTTCCTACAATGAGCAGTTCTTC.

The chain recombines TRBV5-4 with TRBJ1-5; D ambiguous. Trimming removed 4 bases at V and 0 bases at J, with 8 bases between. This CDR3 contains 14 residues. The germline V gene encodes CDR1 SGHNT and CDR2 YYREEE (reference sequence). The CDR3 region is CASSSYNSNQPQHF. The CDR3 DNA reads TGTGCCAGCAGCAGCTATAATAGCAATCAGCCCCAGCATTTT.

The CDR3 DNA follows: TGCAGCGTTGTTAGTACTGTGGGGGACAATGAGCAGTTCTTC. It encodes CSVVSTVGDNEQFF. The V and J genes are TRBV29-1 and TRBJ2-1; D assignment may be TRBD1 or TRBD2 (5 bases each). CDR1 SQVTM and CDR2 ANQGSEA come from the germline V gene. V dropped 4 bases and J dropped 5 bases, with 15 bases sitting between them. The CDR3 totals 14 residues.

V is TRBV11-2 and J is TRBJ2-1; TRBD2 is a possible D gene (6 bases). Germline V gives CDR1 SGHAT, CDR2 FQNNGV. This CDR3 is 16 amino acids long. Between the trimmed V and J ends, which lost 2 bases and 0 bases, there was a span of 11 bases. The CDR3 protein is CASSLRRGSSYNEQFF. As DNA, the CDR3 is TGTGCCAGCAGCTTACGGAGGGGAAGCTCCTACAATGAGCAGTTCTTC. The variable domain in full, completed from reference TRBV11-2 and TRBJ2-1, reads EAGVAQSPRYKIIEKRQSVAFWCNPISGHATLYWYQQILGQGPKLLIQFQNNGVVDDSQLPKDRFSAERLKGVDSTLKIQPAKLEDSAVYLCASSLRRGSSYNEQFFGPGTRLTVL.

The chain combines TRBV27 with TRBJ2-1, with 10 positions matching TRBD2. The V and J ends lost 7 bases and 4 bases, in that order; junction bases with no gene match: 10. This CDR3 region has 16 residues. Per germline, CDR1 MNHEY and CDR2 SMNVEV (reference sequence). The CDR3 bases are TGTGCCAGCAAAATGGAAGCGGGAGGGGGATACAATGAGCAGTTCTTC. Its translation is CASKMEAGGGYNEQFF.